The sequence of this TCR beta chain was determined in a study of blood T cell repertoires in COVID-19 (TCRdb year 2020). Study-wide context: Collaborator samples came from the United States, Italy and Spain and covered acute and convalescent phases of COVID-19. The material from the prospective study consisted of cDNA or gDNA derived from T cells, B-cell-depleted T cells, or PBMCs. The dataset comprised deeply sampled blood TCRbeta repertoires from subjects exposed to, actively infected with, or recovered from COVID-19. A freely available public database, intended as a resource for researchers studying the immune response to SARS-CoV-2, is where the repertoires were released. Samples came from the ongoing ImmuneRACE study (first 160 participants) plus 1,254 subjects from 6 global collaborators. Nearly every sample came with metadata listing a de-identified subject ID, COVID-19 status, age in years and sex. HLA class I and class II types, where available, came from metadata supplied by the sample provider rather than from assay-based typing. Results and caveats for the whole study, not just this receptor: The quantity of clinical and demographic metadata differed by source and by participant and was supplied without curation.

Whole blood was collected in K2EDTA tubes by collaborating institutions according to the institutions' own protocols. Collaborator samples were shipped for TCRbeta analysis as frozen whole blood, isolated PBMCs, or DNA extracted from either sample type. Trimming removed 5 bases from V and 9 bases from J, leaving 17 bases between the germline ends. There are 14 amino acids in the CDR3, from cysteine to phenylalanine inclusive. Here the CDR3 DNA is all that survives: 42 bases in frame from base 1. As encoded in the germline V gene (reference sequence), CDR1 is SEHNR while CDR2 is FQNEAQ. TCRbeta CDR3 regions were amplified from genomic DNA using the immunoSEQ Assay, a bias-controlled multiplex PCR. In the source study's methods: The number of nucleated cells in each sample was estimated from the amplification of reference gene primers within the assay. To quantify the absolute abundance of each unique TCRbeta CDR3 rearrangement, sequence reads were collapsed and filtered. For each sample, productive Simpson clonality was calculated as the square root of Simpson's diversity index across productive rearrangements. Here the immuneACCESS table is served through TCRdb, limited to in-frame sequences with V and J called. Missing clones are a known gap in these copies; in checked studies unresolved V genes cover under half, and the rest lacks a known reason. V and J calls and clone size follow that table, whereas D and trimming were derived from the DNA. This sample is represented by around 300,000 clones; over 75% of them were singletons. Roughly 4.1% of the sample comes from the top ten.

A note on this clone: Which antigen it targets is not known. No much larger clonotype is one base removed from it; base qualities were not supplied.

This clonotype was obtained from a woman aged 45-65 years with active or convalescent COVID-19. The specimen was peripheral blood. The V gene is TRBV7-9 and the J gene is TRBJ2-1; no D gene can be assigned with confidence. The CDR3 protein sequence reads: CASSPTLDIGEQFF. In nucleotides, the sequence is TGTGCCAGCAGCCCTACTCTAGATATTGGTGAGCAGTTCTTC.